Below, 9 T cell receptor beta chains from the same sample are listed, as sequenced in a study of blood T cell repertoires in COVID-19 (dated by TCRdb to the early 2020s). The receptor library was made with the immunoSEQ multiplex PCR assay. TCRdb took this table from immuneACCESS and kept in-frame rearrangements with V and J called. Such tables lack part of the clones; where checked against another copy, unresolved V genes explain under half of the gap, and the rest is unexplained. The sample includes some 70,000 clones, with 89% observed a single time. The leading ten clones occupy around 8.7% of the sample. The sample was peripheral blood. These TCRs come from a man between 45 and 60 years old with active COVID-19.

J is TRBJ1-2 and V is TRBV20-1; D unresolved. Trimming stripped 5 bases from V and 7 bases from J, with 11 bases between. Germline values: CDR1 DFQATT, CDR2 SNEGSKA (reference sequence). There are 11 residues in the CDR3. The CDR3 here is CSASSFLGYTF. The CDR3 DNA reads TGCAGTGCTTCTTCCTTTCTTGGCTACACCTTC.

The CDR3 DNA reads as TGCGCCAGCAGCATCGACAGGGGAAGTCTTAACTATGGCTACACCTTC. It yields the protein CASSIDRGSLNYGYTF. The chain combines TRBV5-1 with TRBJ1-2, with TRBD1 matching over 8 bases. The V gene's germline CDR1 is SGHRS and CDR2 YFSETQ. The CDR3 totals 16 residues. Losses at the gene ends were 4 bases for V and 1 base for J; bases not matched to a gene: 9.

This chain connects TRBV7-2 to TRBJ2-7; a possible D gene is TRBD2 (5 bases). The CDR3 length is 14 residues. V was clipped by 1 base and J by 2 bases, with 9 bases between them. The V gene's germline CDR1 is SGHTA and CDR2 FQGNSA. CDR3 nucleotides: TGTGCCAGCAGCTTAGGGACCGGGACCTACGAGCAGTACTTC. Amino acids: CASSLGTGTYEQYF.

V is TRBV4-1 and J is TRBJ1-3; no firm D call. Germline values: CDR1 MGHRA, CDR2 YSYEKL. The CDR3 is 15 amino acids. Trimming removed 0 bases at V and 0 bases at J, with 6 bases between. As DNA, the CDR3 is TGCGCCAGCAGCCAAGACAGGTTCTCTGGAAACACCATATATTTT. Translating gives CASSQDRFSGNTIYF.

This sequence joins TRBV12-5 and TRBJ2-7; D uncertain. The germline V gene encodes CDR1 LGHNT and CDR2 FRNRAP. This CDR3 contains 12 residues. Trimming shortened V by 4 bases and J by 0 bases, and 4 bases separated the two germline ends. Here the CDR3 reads CASGWASYEQYF. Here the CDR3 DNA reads TGTGCTAGTGGTTGGGCCTCCTACGAGCAGTACTTC.

This CDR3 reads CAWSTGSYEQYF. CDR3 coding DNA: TGTGCCTGGAGTACCGGTTCCTACGAGCAGTACTTC. The chain couples TRBV30 to TRBJ2-7; D unresolved. Trimming removed 2 bases from V and 1 base from J, with 6 bases in between. This CDR3 spans 12 amino acids. CDR1 and CDR2 (germline): GTSNPN, SVGIG (reference sequence).

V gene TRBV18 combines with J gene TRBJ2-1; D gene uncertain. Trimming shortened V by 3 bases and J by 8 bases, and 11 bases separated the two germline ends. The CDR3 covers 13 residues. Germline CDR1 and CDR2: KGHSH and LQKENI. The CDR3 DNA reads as TGTGCCAGCTCACCGGCCCGTTTTGATGAGCAGTTCTTC. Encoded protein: CASSPARFDEQFF.

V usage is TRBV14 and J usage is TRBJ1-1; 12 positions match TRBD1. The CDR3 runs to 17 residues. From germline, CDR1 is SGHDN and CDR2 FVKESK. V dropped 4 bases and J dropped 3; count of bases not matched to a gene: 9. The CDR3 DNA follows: TGTGCCAGCAGCCCCCGTAGGGACAGGGGGCGGGACACTGAAGCTTTCTTT. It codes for CASSPRRDRGRDTEAFF.

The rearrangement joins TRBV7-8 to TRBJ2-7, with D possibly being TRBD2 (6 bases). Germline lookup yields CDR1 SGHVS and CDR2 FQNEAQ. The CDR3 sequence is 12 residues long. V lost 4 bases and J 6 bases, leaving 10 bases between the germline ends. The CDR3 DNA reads TGTGCCAGCAGCTCCGGGACTTTCGAGCAGTACTTC. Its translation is CASSSGTFEQYF.